This passage covers 30 T cell receptor beta chains from one sample sequenced in a study of cytomegalovirus exposure and HLA in healthy donors. The primer mix had 60 Vbeta and 13 Jbeta primers. TCRdb's copy holds only in-frame clones and misses some; the assay was immunoSEQ multiplex PCR. The sample yields tens of thousands of clones, 86% seen once. Specimen: PBMCs. Receptor source: a woman aged 40 to 50 in good health and CMV-seropositive.

The chain has TRBV6-5 and TRBJ2-7; D ambiguous. Germline V gene data show CDR1 as MNHEY and CDR2 as SVGAGI. The CDR3 sequence is 10 residues long. V lost 5 bases to trimming and J lost 9 bases, with 8 bases between them. The CDR3 loop is CASSDSLQYF. CDR3 coding DNA: TGTGCCAGCAGTGATAGTTTGCAGTACTTC.

The chain links TRBV6-6 to TRBJ1-1; D call uncertain. The CDR3 totals 12 residues. The ends were cut back, 5 bases at V and 2 bases at J, with 6 bases in the middle. Germline V gene lookup returns CDR1 MNHNY and CDR2 SVGAGI (reference sequence). This CDR3 reads CASSTTNTEAFF. The DNA for the CDR3 is TGTGCCAGCAGTACAACAAACACTGAAGCTTTCTTT.

V gene TRBV18 combines with J gene TRBJ1-6; 7 nucleotides agree with TRBD1. This CDR3 comprises 14 residues. Looked up from germline, CDR1 is KGHSH and CDR2 is LQKENI. The J segment lost 5 bases and the V segment lost 3 bases, leaving 1 base of the junction unmatched. The DNA for the CDR3 is TGTGCCAGCTCACCTCAGGGGGATAATTCACCCCTCCACTTT. Translating gives CASSPQGDNSPLHF.

This chain links TRBV6-6 with TRBJ2-1; tentatively, D is TRBD1 (6 bases). V lost 4 bases to trimming and J lost 7 bases, with 8 bases between them. Germline CDR1 is MNHNY and CDR2 is SVGAGI (reference sequence). The CDR3 length is 12 residues. CDR3 region: CASSFRGNEQFF. CDR3 bases: TGTGCCAGCAGTTTCAGGGGAAATGAGCAGTTCTTC.

The CDR3 bases are TGTGCCAGCAGTGGACAGGGGGGAAGCTATGGCTACACCTTC. Its protein product is CASSGQGGSYGYTF. The genes are TRBV6-5 and TRBJ1-2, with 10 bases fitting TRBD1. Trimming took 5 bases from V and 4 from J; bases not matched to a gene: 4. CDR1 is MNHEY, CDR2 SVGAGI, per germline. This CDR3 region has 14 residues.

The rearrangement joins TRBV5-1 to TRBJ2-5; 7 bases match TRBD2. Germline V lookup: CDR1 SGHRS, CDR2 YFSETQ. The CDR3 sequence is 15 residues long. Germline trimming cut 0 bases from V and 4 bases from J; bases unmatched to any gene: 6. CDR3 in DNA: TGCGCCAGCAGCTTGGAGCCAGGGAGGGGAGAGACCCAGTACTTC. It translates to CASSLEPGRGETQYF.

This clone came up a few times. The V gene is TRBV5-6, the J gene TRBJ1-2; D is possibly TRBD1 (5 bases). The CDR3 has 14 amino acids. Germline V gene data show CDR1 as SGHDT and CDR2 as YYEEEE. V gave up 5 bases and J gave up 0 bases, with 11 bases separating them. The CDR3 sequence is CASRNSTANYGYTF. CDR3 bases: TGTGCCAGCAGAAATTCGACAGCTAACTATGGCTACACCTTC.

The chain couples TRBV7-9 to TRBJ2-3; D remains ambiguous. CDR1 is SEHNR and CDR2 is FQNEAQ in the germline V gene (reference sequence). Trimming removed 2 bases at V and 0 bases at J, with 12 bases between. The CDR3 sequence is 16 residues long. CDR3 loop: CASSLRFFESTDTQYF. The CDR3 nucleotides are TGTGCCAGCAGCTTACGGTTCTTCGAGAGCACAGATACGCAGTATTTT.

The V call is TRBV28, the J call TRBJ1-2; 9 positions agree with TRBD1. The CDR3 runs 14 residues. Germline assignment: CDR1 MDHEN and CDR2 SYDVKM. The V and J ends lost 5 bases and 8 bases, in that order; junction bases with no gene match: 9. The DNA of the CDR3 is TGTGCCAGCAGTCGCCGGGACAGGGTGTTAGGCTACACCTTC. Translating it yields CASSRRDRVLGYTF.

V and J are TRBV11-2 and TRBJ2-3, with D tentatively TRBD2 (6 bases). The CDR3 totals 15 residues. Germline values: CDR1 SGHAT, CDR2 FQNNGV. Trimming took off 0 bases at V and 3 bases at J, with 10 bases between the two ends. This chain's CDR3 is CASSLDSGGTDTQYF. The CDR3 DNA sequence: TGTGCCAGCAGCTTAGATTCCGGGGGTACAGATACGCAGTATTTT.

This chain links TRBV4-3 with TRBJ2-3; D might be TRBD2 (6 bases). Germline CDR1 LGHNA, CDR2 YSLEER. V dropped 0 bases and J dropped 0 bases, with 16 bases sitting between them. The CDR3 is 18 residues long. This CDR3 reads CASSQDSASATSTDTQYF. In nucleotides, the CDR3 is TGCGCCAGCAGCCAAGATTCGGCTAGCGCTACTAGCACAGATACGCAGTATTTT.

V and J are TRBV4-1 and TRBJ2-5; D may be TRBD2 (5 bases). Trimming cost V 1 base and J 5 bases, with 17 bases left between them. This CDR3 is 16 amino acids long. CDR1 and CDR2 (germline): MGHRA, YSYEKL. CDR3 DNA sequence: TGCGCCAGCAGCCAAGCGGTAGCGAACAGAATGGAGACCCAGTACTTC. This codes for CASSQAVANRMETQYF.

The rearrangement links TRBV28 to TRBJ1-3; 8 nucleotides line up with TRBD1. There are 13 residues in the CDR3. The germline V gene has CDR1 MDHEN and CDR2 SYDVKM. The V segment lost 4 bases and the J segment 7 bases; nucleotides outside the gene matches: 3. The CDR3 region has the DNA TGTGCCAGCAGTTCAGGACAGGGTAACACCATATATTTT. This codes for CASSSGQGNTIYF.

V gene TRBV28 combines with J gene TRBJ1-5; D unclear. The CDR3 length is 12 residues. Germline V gene lookup returns CDR1 MDHEN and CDR2 SYDVKM. Trimming pared 5 bases from V and 6 bases from J, leaving 8 bases between. DNA of the CDR3: TGTGCCAGCAGTACCCCAGGTCAGCCCCAGCATTTT. Its protein is CASSTPGQPQHF.

The chain combines TRBV19 with TRBJ1-1; D remains unclear. The germline V and J ends were trimmed by 3 bases and 1 base, with 12 bases remaining between them. Germline CDR1 is LNHDA and CDR2 is SQIVND (reference sequence). The CDR3 is 15 residues long. CDR3 coding DNA: TGTGCCAGTAGTATCGGGAGAATCGGGAACACTGAAGCTTTCTTT. Translation: CASSIGRIGNTEAFF.

This clone was seen only a few times. The V and J genes are TRBV7-9 and TRBJ1-1; D call uncertain. The V end lost 0 bases, the J end lost 5 bases, and 13 bases lay between the germline ends. Germline V gene sequence: CDR1 SEHNR, CDR2 FQNEAQ (reference sequence). The CDR3 has 15 amino acids. The CDR3, as DNA: TGTGCCAGCAGCTTAGCGCGGGTTAGAAATACTGAAGCTTTCTTT. It encodes CASSLARVRNTEAFF.

The gene calls are TRBV5-6 and TRBJ1-6; D is ambiguous. This CDR3 has 15 residues. Looked up from germline, CDR1 is SGHDT and CDR2 is YYEEEE. Trimming took 2 bases from V and 9 from J, leaving 15 bases between them. CDR3 sequence reads: CASSFGGHRGSPLHF. The CDR3 DNA is TGTGCCAGCAGCTTTGGAGGGCATCGGGGTTCACCCCTCCACTTT.

The DNA of the CDR3 is TGCGCCAGCAGTGGAGGGCAGGGGCTTACCTACGAGCAGTACTTC. This gives the protein CASSGGQGLTYEQYF. This chain links TRBV10-1 with TRBJ2-7; maybe TRBD1 (6 bases). The CDR3 has 15 amino acids. V shed 4 bases and J shed 2 bases, with 15 bases lying between them. Germline-derived CDR1 and CDR2 are WNHNN and SYGVQD (reference sequence).

The V and J genes are TRBV5-6 and TRBJ1-3; 10 bases are a match to TRBD1. The germline CDR1 and CDR2 sequences are SGHDT and YYEEEE. The trim removed 4 bases at V and 4 bases at J, leaving 8 bases unmatched. The CDR3 loop spans 16 amino acids. The CDR3 sequence is CASSGRTGGRGNTIYF. DNA of the CDR3: TGTGCCAGCAGCGGAAGGACAGGGGGTCGCGGAAACACCATATATTTT.

The chain carries TRBV10-3 and TRBJ2-1; 7 bases match TRBD1. The germline gives CDR1 ENHRY, CDR2 SYGVKD. The trim removed 10 bases at V and 5 bases at J, leaving 8 bases unmatched. This CDR3 comprises 13 residues. The CDR3 is CATGTDEHNEQFF. In nucleotides, the CDR3 is TGTGCCACCGGGACAGATGAACACAATGAGCAGTTCTTC.

Details on this clone: The same CDR3 can be traced to other DNA sequences in this sample. The V gene is TRBV6-1, the J gene TRBJ1-2; weak D call: TRBD1 (5 bases). Germline V gene sequence: CDR1 MNHNS, CDR2 SASEGT. Trimming shortened V by 3 bases and J by 8 bases, and 10 bases separated the two germline ends. CDR3 length equals 12 residues. The CDR3 loop reads CASSEGEEGYTF. The CDR3 bases are TGTGCCAGCAGTGAGGGGGAGGAGGGCTACACCTTC.

This chain joins TRBV7-2 and TRBJ2-7, with 7 positions matching TRBD2. CDR1 and CDR2 (germline): SGHTA, FQGNSA. V dropped 5 bases and J dropped 4; count of bases not matched to a gene: 8. There are 14 residues in the CDR3. The CDR3: CASSPPGGGYEQYF. DNA for the CDR3: TGTGCCAGCAGCCCTCCTGGGGGGGGGTACGAGCAGTACTTC.

The chain employs TRBV6-5 and TRBJ1-5; no clear D. V was clipped by 8 bases and J by 0 bases, with 11 bases between them. There are 14 residues in the CDR3. From germline, CDR1 is MNHEY and CDR2 SVGAGI. The CDR3 region is CASVGEISNQPQHF. The DNA for the CDR3 is TGTGCCAGCGTCGGGGAGATTAGCAATCAGCCCCAGCATTTT.

The chain recombines TRBV12-5 with TRBJ1-2; 7 bases map to TRBD1. Germline V gene data show CDR1 as LGHNT and CDR2 as FRNRAP. This CDR3 has 13 residues. The ends lost 5 bases at V and 7 bases at J; junction bases unmatched: 7. In DNA form, the CDR3 reads TGTGCTAGTGGTCCAACAGGGGCGAGTGGCTACACCTTC. It encodes CASGPTGASGYTF.

This clone was seen once. The chain recombines TRBV4-1 with TRBJ2-7; tentatively, D is TRBD2 (7 bases). The V gene lost 4 bases and the J gene lost 3 bases, with 16 bases spanning the gap. This CDR3 contains 15 residues. Germline CDR1 and CDR2: MGHRA and YSYEKL. CDR3 in DNA: TGCGCCAGCAGCCGGGGGGGCGACTCGGGCTACGAGCAGTACTTC. Protein sequence: CASSRGGDSGYEQYF.

This chain connects TRBV30 to TRBJ1-4, with 9 bases fitting TRBD1. CDR1 and CDR2 from the germline V gene are GTSNPN and SVGIG (reference sequence). The CDR3 consists of 12 residues. Unmatched junction bases numbered 4, after V lost 3 bases and J lost 11 bases. The CDR3 sequence: CAWRPTGGKLFF. The DNA of the CDR3 is TGTGCCTGGAGACCTACAGGGGGCAAACTGTTTTTT. Together with reference TRBV30 and TRBJ1-4, the CDR3 gives the full variable domain: SQTIHQWPATLVQPVGSPLSLECTVEGTSNPNLYWYRQAAGRGLQLLFYSVGIGQISSEVPQNLSASRPQDRQFILSSKKLLLSDSGFYLCAWRPTGGKLFFGSGTQLSVL.

The chain recombines TRBV7-9 with TRBJ1-4; D is perhaps TRBD1 (5 bases). The germline gives CDR1 SEHNR, CDR2 FQNEAQ (reference sequence). The CDR3 has 12 residues. Trimming stripped 1 base from V and 8 bases from J, with 5 bases between. The CDR3 DNA follows: TGTGCCAGCAGCTTAGAGGGGGAAAAACTGTTTTTT. This translates into CASSLEGEKLFF. The variable domain in full, completed from reference TRBV7-9 and TRBJ1-4, reads DTGVSQNPRHKITKRGQNVTFRCDPISEHNRLYWYRQTLGQGPEFLTYFQNEAQLEKSRLLSDRFSAERPKGSFSTLEIQRTEQGDSAMYLCASSLEGEKLFFGSGTQLSVL.

This clone was seen a handful of times. The chain uses TRBV9 and TRBJ2-3, with 7 bases identical to TRBD2. V gave up 0 bases and J gave up 3 bases; unmatched junction bases: 4. CDR1 and CDR2 from the germline V gene are SGDLS and YYNGEE. The CDR3 is made up of 15 amino acids. The chain's CDR3 is CASSVAGGLTDTQYF. In DNA, the CDR3 is TGTGCCAGCAGCGTAGCGGGGGGTTTGACAGATACGCAGTATTTT.

The rearrangement links TRBV20-1 to TRBJ2-7, with D possibly being TRBD2 (5 bases). The CDR3 runs to 11 residues. Trimming left V 6 bases short and J 6 bases short, with 12 bases between. The V gene's germline CDR1 is DFQATT and CDR2 SNEGSKA (reference sequence). CDR3 sequence (DNA): TGCAGTGCATCGAGGGCCCGCGAGCAGTACTTC. Translation: CSASRAREQYF.

The chain links TRBV6-1 to TRBJ1-6, with a tentative D call TRBD1 (6 bases). Germline CDR1 MNHNS, CDR2 SASEGT. The CDR3 consists of 14 residues. Trimming cost V 3 bases and J 8 bases, with 11 bases left between them. The CDR3 loop is CASSDRGGDSPLHF. In DNA, the CDR3 is TGTGCCAGCAGTGACAGGGGTGGTGATTCACCCCTCCACTTT.